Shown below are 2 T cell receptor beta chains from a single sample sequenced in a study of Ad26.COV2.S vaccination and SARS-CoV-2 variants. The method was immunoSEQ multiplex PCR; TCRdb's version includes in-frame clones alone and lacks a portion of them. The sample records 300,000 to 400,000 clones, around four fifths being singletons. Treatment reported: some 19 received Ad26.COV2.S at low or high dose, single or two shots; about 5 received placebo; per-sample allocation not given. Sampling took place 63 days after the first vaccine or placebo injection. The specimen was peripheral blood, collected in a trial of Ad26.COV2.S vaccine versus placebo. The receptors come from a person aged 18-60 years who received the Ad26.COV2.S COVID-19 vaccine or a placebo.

CDR3 sequence: CASSKLAGGDTQYF. The CDR3 region has the DNA TGTGCCAGCAGCAAACTAGCGGGGGGGGATACGCAGTATTTT. The chain links TRBV2 to TRBJ2-3, with 13 nucleotides matching TRBD2. CDR1 and CDR2 (germline): SNHLY, FYNNEI. With V trimmed by 6 bases and J by 6 bases, 3 bases remained unmatched. This CDR3 comprises 14 residues.

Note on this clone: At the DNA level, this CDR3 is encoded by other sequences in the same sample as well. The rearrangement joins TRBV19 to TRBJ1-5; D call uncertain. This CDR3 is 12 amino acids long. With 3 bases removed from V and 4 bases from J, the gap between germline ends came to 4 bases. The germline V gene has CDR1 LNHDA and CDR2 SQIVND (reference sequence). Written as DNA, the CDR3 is TGTGCCAGTAGTATCTTAAATCAGCCCCAGCATTTT. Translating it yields CASSILNQPQHF.